This record concerns one TCR beta chain sequence. Its antigen remains unknown. The record originates from a study of T cell repertoires in cytomegalovirus infection. V gave up 1 base and J gave up 5 bases, with 9 bases separating them. From germline, CDR1 is SGHTA and CDR2 FQGNSA. There are 13 residues in the CDR3. TCRdb redid the calling of the reads with MiXCR, one entry per CDR3 protein. The sample shows 28,000 or so distinct CDR3 sequences, around 19% of them seen only once. Material: CD8+ T cells from cultured PBMCs, obtained from culture after CMV antigen stimulation. V and J are TRBV7-2 and TRBJ2-7; D not certain. The clonotype originates from a human donor in good health (CMV status not recorded). Some clones in this sample may be carry-over from other donors' samples. The CDR3 DNA is TGTGCCAGCAGCTTAGGACCTGCGGACGAGCAGTACTTC. Protein product: CASSLGPADEQYF. The variable domain in full, with the rest retrieved from reference TRBV7-2 and TRBJ2-7, is GAGVSQSPSNKVTEKGKDVELRCDPISGHTALYWYRQSLGQGLEFLIYFQGNSAPDKSGLPSDRFSAERTGGSVSTLTIQRTQQEDSAVYLCASSLGPADEQYFGPGTRLTVT.